One and the same sample provided the 2 T cell receptor beta chains below, sequenced in a study of cytomegalovirus exposure and HLA in healthy donors. The repertoire was sequenced with immunoSEQ multiplex PCR; TCRdb's copy has only in-frame clones and lacks some. This sample yields approximately 200,000 clones, of which around 80% are seen a single time; 1.2% belongs to the top ten. The sequenced sample was PBMCs. Receptors were obtained from a woman in her twenties or thirties in good health and CMV-seronegative.

The chain has TRBV6-5 and TRBJ2-1; 10 bases fit TRBD2. In germline, CDR1 is MNHEY, CDR2 SVGAGI. With V trimmed by 0 bases and J by 5 bases, 4 bases remained unmatched. This CDR3 region has 16 residues. For the CDR3, the DNA is TGTGCCAGCAGTTACTCAGTACTAGCGGGAAACAATGAGCAGTTCTTC. Translation gives CASSYSVLAGNNEQFF.

The chain employs TRBV6-4 and TRBJ1-6; D unclear. The V end was cut by 3 bases, the J end by 8 bases, with 8 bases between. Germline loops: CDR1 MRHNA, CDR2 SNTAGT. The CDR3 is 13 residues long. This CDR3 reads CASSETGDSPLHF. The CDR3 DNA sequence: TGTGCCAGCAGTGAAACCGGGGATTCACCCCTCCACTTT.